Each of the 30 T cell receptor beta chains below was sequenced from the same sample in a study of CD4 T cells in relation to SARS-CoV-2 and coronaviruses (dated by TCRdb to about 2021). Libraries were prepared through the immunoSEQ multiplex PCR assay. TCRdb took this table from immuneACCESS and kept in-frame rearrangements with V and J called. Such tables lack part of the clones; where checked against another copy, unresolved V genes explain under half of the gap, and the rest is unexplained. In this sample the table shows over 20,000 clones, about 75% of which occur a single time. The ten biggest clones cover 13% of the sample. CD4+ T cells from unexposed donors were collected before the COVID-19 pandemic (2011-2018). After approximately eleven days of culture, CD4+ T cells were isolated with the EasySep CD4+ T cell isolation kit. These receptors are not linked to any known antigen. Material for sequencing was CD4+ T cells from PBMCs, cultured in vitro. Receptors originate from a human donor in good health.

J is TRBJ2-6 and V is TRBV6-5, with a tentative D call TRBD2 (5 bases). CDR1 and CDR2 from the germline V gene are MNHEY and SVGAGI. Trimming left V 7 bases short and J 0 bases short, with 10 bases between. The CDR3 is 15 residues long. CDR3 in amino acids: CASIFGSSGANVLTF. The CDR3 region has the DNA TGTGCCAGCATCTTTGGGAGCTCTGGGGCCAACGTCCTGACTTTC.

CDR3 nucleotide sequence: TGCGCCAGCAGCCTCTTTTGGGACAGCGAAGCTTTCTTT. Residues: CASSLFWDSEAFF. The rearrangement joins TRBV4-3 to TRBJ1-1, with TRBD1 identical over 7 bases. J was trimmed by 8 bases and V by 4 bases; bases with no gene match: 7. Per the germline V gene, CDR1 is LGHNA and CDR2 is YSLEER. The CDR3 is 13 residues long.

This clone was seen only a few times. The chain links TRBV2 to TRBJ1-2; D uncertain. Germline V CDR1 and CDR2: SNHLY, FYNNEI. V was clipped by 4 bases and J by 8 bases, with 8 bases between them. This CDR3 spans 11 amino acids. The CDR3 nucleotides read TGTGCCAGCAGTGCCTTTAGGGGCTACACCTTC. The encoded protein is CASSAFRGYTF.

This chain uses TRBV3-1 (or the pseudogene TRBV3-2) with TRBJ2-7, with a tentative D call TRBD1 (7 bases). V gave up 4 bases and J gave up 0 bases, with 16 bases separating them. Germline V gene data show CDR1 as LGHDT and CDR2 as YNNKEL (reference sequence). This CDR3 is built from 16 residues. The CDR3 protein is CASSPLGGGPSYEQYF. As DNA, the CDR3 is TGTGCCAGCAGCCCCCTTGGAGGGGGCCCCTCCTACGAGCAGTACTTC.

Here the CDR3 DNA reads TGTGCCAGCAGCACCGGAGGAGGTGGTATGGAGACCCAGTACTTC. Its translation: CASSTGGGGMETQYF. This chain connects TRBV5-5 to TRBJ2-5; tentative D call: TRBD2 (5 bases). Germline V CDR1 and CDR2: SGHKS, YYEKEE (reference sequence). The V end was cut by 4 bases, the J end by 5 bases, with 18 bases between. The CDR3 contains 15 residues.

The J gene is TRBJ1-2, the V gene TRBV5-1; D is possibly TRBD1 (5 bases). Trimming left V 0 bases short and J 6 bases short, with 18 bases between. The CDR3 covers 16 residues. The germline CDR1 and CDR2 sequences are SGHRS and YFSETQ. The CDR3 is CASSLALAEAGDGYTF. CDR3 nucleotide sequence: TGCGCCAGCAGCTTGGCCTTGGCGGAGGCGGGGGATGGCTACACCTTC.

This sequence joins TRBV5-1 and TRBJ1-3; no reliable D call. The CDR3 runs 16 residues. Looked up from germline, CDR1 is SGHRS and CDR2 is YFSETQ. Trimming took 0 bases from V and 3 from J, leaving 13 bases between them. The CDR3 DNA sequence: TGCGCCAGCAGCTTGGGGCCCCAATCCGATGGAAACACCATATATTTT. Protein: CASSLGPQSDGNTIYF.

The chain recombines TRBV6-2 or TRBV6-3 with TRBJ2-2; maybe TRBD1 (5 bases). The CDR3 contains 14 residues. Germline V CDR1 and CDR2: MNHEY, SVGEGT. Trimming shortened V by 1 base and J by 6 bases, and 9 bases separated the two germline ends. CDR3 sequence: CASSYFTGPGELFF. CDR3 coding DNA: TGTGCCAGCAGTTACTTTACAGGTCCCGGGGAGCTGTTTTTT.

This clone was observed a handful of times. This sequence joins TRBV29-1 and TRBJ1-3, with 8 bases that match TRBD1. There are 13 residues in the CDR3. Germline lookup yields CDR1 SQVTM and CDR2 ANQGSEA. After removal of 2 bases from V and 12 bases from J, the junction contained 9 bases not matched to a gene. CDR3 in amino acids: CSVEKQGERNIYF. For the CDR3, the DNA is TGCAGCGTTGAAAAACAGGGGGAACGGAACATATATTTT.

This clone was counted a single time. The CDR3 DNA reads as TGTGCCAGCACCGGAGGGGTGAGGACTCTTTACGAGCAGTACTTC. Protein: CASTGGVRTLYEQYF. The chain recombines TRBV7-9 with TRBJ2-7, with a weak D call TRBD2 (6 bases). This CDR3 region has 15 residues. The V end was cut by 7 bases, the J end by 4 bases, with 20 bases between. Germline V gene lookup returns CDR1 SEHNR and CDR2 FQNEAQ (reference sequence).

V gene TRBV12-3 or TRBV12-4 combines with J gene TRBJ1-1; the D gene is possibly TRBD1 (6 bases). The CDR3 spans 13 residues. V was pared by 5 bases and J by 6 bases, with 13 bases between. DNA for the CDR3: TGTGCCAGCAGTAGAGGGACACGCTCTGAAGCTTTCTTT. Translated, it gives CASSRGTRSEAFF.

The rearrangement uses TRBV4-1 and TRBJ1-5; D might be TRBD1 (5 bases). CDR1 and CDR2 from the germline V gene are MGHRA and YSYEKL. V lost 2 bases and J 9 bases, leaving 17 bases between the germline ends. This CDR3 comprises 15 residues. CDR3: CASSQIGTVEGPQHF. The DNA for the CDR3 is TGCGCCAGCAGCCAAATCGGGACGGTAGAAGGGCCCCAGCATTTT.

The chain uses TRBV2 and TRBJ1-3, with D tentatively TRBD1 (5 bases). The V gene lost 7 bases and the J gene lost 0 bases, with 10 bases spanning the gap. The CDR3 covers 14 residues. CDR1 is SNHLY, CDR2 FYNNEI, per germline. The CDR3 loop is CASKEGSSGNTIYF. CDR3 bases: TGTGCCAGCAAAGAGGGGAGCTCTGGAAACACCATATATTTT.

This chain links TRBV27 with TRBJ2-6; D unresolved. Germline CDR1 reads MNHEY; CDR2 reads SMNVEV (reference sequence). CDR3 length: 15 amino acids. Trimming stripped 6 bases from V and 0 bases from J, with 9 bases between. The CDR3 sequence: CASRLDHSGANVLTF. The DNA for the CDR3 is TGTGCCAGCAGGCTGGATCACTCTGGGGCCAACGTCCTGACTTTC.

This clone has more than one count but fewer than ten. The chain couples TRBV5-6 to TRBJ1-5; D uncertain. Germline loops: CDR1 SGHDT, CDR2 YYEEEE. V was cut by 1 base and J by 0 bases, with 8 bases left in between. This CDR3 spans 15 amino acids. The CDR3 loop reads CASSLWHISNQPQHF. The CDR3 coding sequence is TGTGCCAGCAGCTTGTGGCACATTAGCAATCAGCCCCAGCATTTT.

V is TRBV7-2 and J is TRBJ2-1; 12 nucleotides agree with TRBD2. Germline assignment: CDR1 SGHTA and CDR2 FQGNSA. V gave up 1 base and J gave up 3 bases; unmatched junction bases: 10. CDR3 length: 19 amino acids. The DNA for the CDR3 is TGTGCCAGCAGCTTAGTCACTAGCGGGGGGCGCTTCTACTACAATGAGCAGTTCTTC. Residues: CASSLVTSGGRFYYNEQFF.

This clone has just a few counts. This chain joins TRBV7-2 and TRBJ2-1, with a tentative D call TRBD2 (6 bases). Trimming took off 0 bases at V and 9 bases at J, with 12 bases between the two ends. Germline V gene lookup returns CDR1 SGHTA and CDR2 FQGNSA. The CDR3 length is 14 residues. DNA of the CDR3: TGTGCCAGCAGCTTAGCGATTAGCGGAGGTGAGCAGTTCTTC. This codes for CASSLAISGGEQFF. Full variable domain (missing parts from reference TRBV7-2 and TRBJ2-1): GAGVSQSPSNKVTEKGKDVELRCDPISGHTALYWYRQSLGQGLEFLIYFQGNSAPDKSGLPSDRFSAERTGGSVSTLTIQRTQQEDSAVYLCASSLAISGGEQFFGPGTRLTVL.

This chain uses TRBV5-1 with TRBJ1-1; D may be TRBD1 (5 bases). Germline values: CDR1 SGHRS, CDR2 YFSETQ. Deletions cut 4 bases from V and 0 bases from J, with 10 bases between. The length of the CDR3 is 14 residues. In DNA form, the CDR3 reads TGCGCCAGCAGCGAACAGGTGGTGAACACTGAAGCTTTCTTT. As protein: CASSEQVVNTEAFF.

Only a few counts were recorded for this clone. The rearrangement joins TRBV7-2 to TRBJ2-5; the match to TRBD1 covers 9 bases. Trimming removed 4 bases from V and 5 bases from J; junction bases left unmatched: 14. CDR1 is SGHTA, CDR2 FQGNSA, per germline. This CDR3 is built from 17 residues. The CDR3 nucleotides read TGTGCCAGCAGCTCCCCCCCTTGGACAGGGGTGGGGGAGACCCAGTACTTC. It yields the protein CASSSPPWTGVGETQYF.

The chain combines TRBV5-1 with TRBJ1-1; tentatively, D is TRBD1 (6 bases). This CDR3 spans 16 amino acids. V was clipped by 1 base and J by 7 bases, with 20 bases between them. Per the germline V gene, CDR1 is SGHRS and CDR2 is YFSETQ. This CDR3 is CASSLSTAPGQHEAFF. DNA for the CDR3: TGCGCCAGCAGCTTGTCTACGGCACCGGGACAACATGAAGCTTTCTTT.

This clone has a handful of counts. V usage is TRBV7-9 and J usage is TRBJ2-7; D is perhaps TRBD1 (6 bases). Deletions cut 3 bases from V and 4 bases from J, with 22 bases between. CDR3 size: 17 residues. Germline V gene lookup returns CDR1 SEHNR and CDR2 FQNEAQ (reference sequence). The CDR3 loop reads CASSLGAMGAVDYEQYF. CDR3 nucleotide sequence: TGTGCCAGCAGCTTGGGGGCTATGGGGGCCGTTGATTACGAGCAGTACTTC.

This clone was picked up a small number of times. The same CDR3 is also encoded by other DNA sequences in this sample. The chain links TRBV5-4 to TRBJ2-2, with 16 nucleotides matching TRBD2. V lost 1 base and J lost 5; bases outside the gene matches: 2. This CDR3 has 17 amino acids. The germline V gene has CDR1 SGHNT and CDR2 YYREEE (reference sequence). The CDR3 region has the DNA TGTGCCAGCAGCTTGCCGGGACTAGCGGGGGGGACCGGGGAGCTGTTTTTT. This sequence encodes CASSLPGLAGGTGELFF. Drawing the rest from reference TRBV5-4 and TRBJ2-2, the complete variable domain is ETGVTQSPTHLIKTRGQQVTLRCSSQSGHNTVSWYQQALGQGPQFIFQYYREEENGRGNFPPRFSGLQFPNYSSELNVNALELDDSALYLCASSLPGLAGGTGELFFGEGSRLTVL.

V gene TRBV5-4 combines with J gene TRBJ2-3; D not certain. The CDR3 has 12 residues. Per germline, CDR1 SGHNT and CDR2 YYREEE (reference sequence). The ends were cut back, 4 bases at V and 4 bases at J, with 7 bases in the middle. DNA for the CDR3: TGTGCCAGCAGCCCCTCAGCAGATACGCAGTATTTT. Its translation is CASSPSADTQYF.

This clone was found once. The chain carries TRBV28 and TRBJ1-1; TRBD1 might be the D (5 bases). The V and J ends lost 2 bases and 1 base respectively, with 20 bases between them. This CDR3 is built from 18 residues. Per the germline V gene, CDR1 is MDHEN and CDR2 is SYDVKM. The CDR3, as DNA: TGTGCCAGCAGTTTAAGGGGTGAGGCAGGGATTGGGAACACTGAAGCTTTCTTT. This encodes CASSLRGEAGIGNTEAFF.

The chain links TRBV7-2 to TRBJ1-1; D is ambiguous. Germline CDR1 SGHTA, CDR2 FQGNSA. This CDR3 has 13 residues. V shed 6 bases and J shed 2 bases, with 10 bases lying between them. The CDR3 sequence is CASRDGVNTEAFF. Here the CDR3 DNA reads TGTGCCAGCAGAGACGGGGTAAACACTGAAGCTTTCTTT. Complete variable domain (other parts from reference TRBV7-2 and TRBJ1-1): GAGVSQSPSNKVTEKGKDVELRCDPISGHTALYWYRQSLGQGLEFLIYFQGNSAPDKSGLPSDRFSAERTGGSVSTLTIQRTQQEDSAVYLCASRDGVNTEAFFGQGTRLTVV.

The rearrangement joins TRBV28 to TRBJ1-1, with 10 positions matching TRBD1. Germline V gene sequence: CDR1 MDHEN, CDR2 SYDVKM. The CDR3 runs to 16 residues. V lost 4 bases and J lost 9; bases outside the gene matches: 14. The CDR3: CASSSGSTGQGVKAFF. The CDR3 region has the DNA TGTGCCAGCAGTTCCGGATCCACCGGACAGGGGGTAAAAGCTTTCTTT.

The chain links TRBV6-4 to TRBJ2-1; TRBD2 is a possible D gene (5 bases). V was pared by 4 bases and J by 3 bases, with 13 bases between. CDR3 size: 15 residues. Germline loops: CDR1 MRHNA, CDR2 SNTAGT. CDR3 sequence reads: CASSATPGDYNEQFF. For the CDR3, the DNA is TGTGCCAGCAGTGCGACCCCCGGGGACTACAATGAGCAGTTCTTC.

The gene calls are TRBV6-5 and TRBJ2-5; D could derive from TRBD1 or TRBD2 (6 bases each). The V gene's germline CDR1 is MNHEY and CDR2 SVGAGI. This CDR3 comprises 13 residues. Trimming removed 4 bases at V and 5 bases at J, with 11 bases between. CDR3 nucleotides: TGTGCCAGCAGTTTCGGGGGCGGGGAGACCCAGTACTTC. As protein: CASSFGGGETQYF.

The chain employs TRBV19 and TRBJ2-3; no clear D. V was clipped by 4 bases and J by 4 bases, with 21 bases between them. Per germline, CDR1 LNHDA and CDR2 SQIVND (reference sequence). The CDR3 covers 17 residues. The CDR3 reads CASSTLRLGSGADTQYF. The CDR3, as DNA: TGTGCCAGTAGTACCCTCCGTTTGGGAAGTGGGGCAGATACGCAGTATTTT.

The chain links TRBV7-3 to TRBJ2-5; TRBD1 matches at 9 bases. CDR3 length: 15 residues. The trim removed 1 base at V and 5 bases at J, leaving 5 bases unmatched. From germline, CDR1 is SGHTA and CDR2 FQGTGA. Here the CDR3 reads CASSLNRGHRETQYF. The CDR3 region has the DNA TGTGCCAGCAGCTTAAACAGGGGGCATAGGGAGACCCAGTACTTC.